The clone carrying this TCR beta chain came up once. Its antigen is not known. This sample was taken from a study of CD8 T cells in Susac syndrome. Study observations and caveats: It was acknowledged in the study that its TCR sequencing and HLA analysis involved a relatively small number of individuals.

From blood CD8+ and CD4+ T cells, TCR beta sequences were generated. FACS enriched CD8+ TEMRA cells, while bulk CD8+ and CD4+ were negatively isolated. RNA in amounts of 0.5 to 1 ug was reverse transcribed with random hexamers. TCR beta CDR3 was amplified by immunoSEQ covering 54 Vbeta and 13 Jbeta. Using its own MiXCR run on the immunoSEQ multiplex PCR reads, TCRdb lists one record per CDR3 protein. The sample lists about 150,000 distinct CDR3 sequences, less than 97% seen once, with 0.15% in the top ten. The CDR3 loop spans 14 amino acids. The germline V gene has CDR1 MNHEY and CDR2 SMNVEV (reference sequence). J gave up 7 bases and V 2 bases, and 7 bases lay outside the gene matches.

The sequenced material came from CD8+ T cells from PBMCs. This clonotype originated in a human donor with multiple sclerosis. This chain connects TRBV27 to TRBJ1-1; 7 positions match TRBD1. CDR3: CASSLGRGLGEAFF. The DNA of the CDR3 is TGTGCCAGCAGTTTAGGGAGGGGGCTTGGTGAAGCTTTCTTT.